Below, 21 T cell receptor beta chains from the same sample are listed, as sequenced in a study of early T cells in non-severe SARS-CoV-2 infection. TCRdb re-called the 5' RACE reads with MiXCR, one entry per CDR3 protein. The data contain about 46,000 distinct CDR3 sequences, roughly 5.7% of them singletons. The material was whole blood, obtained at baseline. These receptors were obtained from an adult who was a healthcare worker with PCR-confirmed SARS-CoV-2 infection or an uninfected control (not recorded which).

This clonotype was recorded many times. CDR3 residues: CASSPQGSREKLFF. The CDR3 DNA reads TGTGCCAGCAGCCCTCAGGGTTCTCGGGAAAAACTGTTTTTT. This rearrangement joins TRBV6-6 to TRBJ1-4; tentative D call: TRBD1 (5 bases). This CDR3 is built from 14 residues. Trimming took off 6 bases at V and 8 bases at J, with 16 bases between the two ends. Germline V lookup: CDR1 MNHNY, CDR2 SVGAGI (reference sequence).

The chain carries TRBV27 and TRBJ2-3; perhaps TRBD1 as D (5 bases). The germline V gene encodes CDR1 MNHEY and CDR2 SMNVEV (reference sequence). CDR3 length equals 15 residues. With 2 bases removed from V and 0 bases from J, the gap between germline ends came to 9 bases. The CDR3 reads CASSLGAGSTDTQYF. The DNA for the CDR3 is TGTGCCAGCAGTTTAGGTGCAGGGAGCACAGATACGCAGTATTTT.

Concerning this clonotype: Just one base apart from a much larger clone, this may be a read error. V and J are TRBV6-1 and TRBJ2-3; 8 bases match TRBD2. The V segment lost 6 bases and the J segment 0 bases; nucleotides outside the gene matches: 5. From germline, CDR1 is MNHNS and CDR2 SASEGT. The CDR3 consists of 15 residues. CDR3 loop: CASSPSSGSTDTQYF. CDR3 in DNA: TGTGCCAGCAGCCCGTCTAGCGGGAGCACAGATACGCAGTATTTT.

The rearrangement uses TRBV5-5 and TRBJ1-1, with unresolved D. The CDR3 is 14 amino acids. The germline CDR1 and CDR2 sequences are SGHKS and YYEKEE (reference sequence). V was clipped by 1 base and J by 3 bases, with 10 bases between them. This chain's CDR3 is CASSLRGEDTEAFF. CDR3 coding DNA: TGTGCCAGCAGCTTGCGCGGGGAGGACACTGAAGCTTTCTTT.

This clonotype was observed many times. This chain connects TRBV12-3 or TRBV12-4 to TRBJ2-1; D not resolved. The germline V and J ends were trimmed by 5 bases and 2 bases, with 4 bases remaining between them. This CDR3 comprises 12 residues. The DNA of the CDR3 is TGTGCCAGCAGTAACCCCTACAATGAGCAGTTCTTC. Its protein product is CASSNPYNEQFF.

The rearrangement uses TRBV3-1 and TRBJ1-4, with D perhaps matching TRBD1 (6 bases). From germline, CDR1 is LGHDT and CDR2 YNNKEL (reference sequence). This CDR3 has 14 residues. The V and J ends lost 3 bases and 4 bases respectively, with 9 bases between them. CDR3 sequence (DNA): TGTGCCAGCAGCCAGGACAGTATTAATGAAAAACTGTTTTTT. It encodes CASSQDSINEKLFF.

This chain joins TRBV29-1 and TRBJ2-5; 7 bases are shared with TRBD2. The CDR3 has 15 residues. The V and J ends lost 4 bases and 5 bases, in that order; junction bases with no gene match: 13. Germline CDR1 and CDR2: SQVTM and ANQGSEA. In DNA form, the CDR3 reads TGCAGCGTTGTGGGCGGGAGCAATCCCGTGGAGACCCAGTACTTC. Encoded protein: CSVVGGSNPVETQYF.

Only a few counts were recorded for this clonotype. The chain employs TRBV7-9 and TRBJ1-3; D remains ambiguous. Per germline, CDR1 SEHNR and CDR2 FQNEAQ (reference sequence). Trimming pared 4 bases from V and 0 bases from J, leaving 4 bases between. The CDR3 contains 13 residues. CDR3 in amino acids: CASSSDSGNTIYF. The CDR3 region has the DNA TGTGCCAGCAGCTCGGACTCTGGAAACACCATATATTTT.

In this sample, this clonotype turned up many times. The DNA for the CDR3 is TGTGCCAGCAGTTACCCCTGGAATCCGACAGGGTTGGACACTGAAGCTTTCTTT. Protein: CASSYPWNPTGLDTEAFF. This chain joins TRBV6-6 and TRBJ1-1; TRBD1 matches 7 bases. Germline V gene data show CDR1 as MNHNY and CDR2 as SVGAGI (reference sequence). There are 18 residues in the CDR3. The ends lost 2 bases at V and 3 bases at J; junction bases unmatched: 15.

This clonotype was seen repeatedly, ten times or more. V is TRBV25-1 and J is TRBJ2-3; the D gene is possibly TRBD1 (6 bases). V gave up 10 bases and J gave up 6 bases, with 23 bases separating them. Germline CDR1 MGHDK, CDR2 SYGVNS. The CDR3 is 15 residues long. CDR3 amino acids: CATNRGRGGMDTQYF. In nucleotides, the CDR3 is TGTGCCACCAACCGGGGCAGGGGTGGGATGGATACGCAGTATTTT.

This clonotype was recorded at least ten times. V gene TRBV28 combines with J gene TRBJ1-2; D gene unclear. CDR1 and CDR2 (germline): MDHEN, SYDVKM. The germline V and J ends were trimmed by 2 bases and 7 bases, with 14 bases remaining between them. There are 14 residues in the CDR3. CDR3 region: CASSLRAPEGGYTF. In nucleotides, the CDR3 is TGTGCCAGCAGTTTAAGGGCCCCCGAGGGTGGCTACACCTTC.

This clonotype was detected many times. V and J are TRBV20-1 and TRBJ2-1; 9 bases fit TRBD2. The CDR3 extends over 16 amino acids. With 6 bases clipped from V and 8 bases from J, the junction kept 17 bases outside the gene matches. Germline loops: CDR1 DFQATT, CDR2 SNEGSKA (reference sequence). DNA for the CDR3: TGCAGTGCCAGACCTCCGCGGGAGGGCCGTATTGATGAGCAGTTCTTC. Its protein is CSARPPREGRIDEQFF.

At least ten counts were recorded for this clonotype. The chain recombines TRBV5-5 with TRBJ2-2; D call uncertain. Trimming left V 0 bases short and J 2 bases short, with 8 bases between. The CDR3 consists of 15 residues. Germline V gene lookup returns CDR1 SGHKS and CDR2 YYEKEE (reference sequence). The CDR3 DNA follows: TGTGCCAGCAGCTTGGCGGTTACTAACACCGGGGAGCTGTTTTTT. This encodes CASSLAVTNTGELFF.

In its sample, this clonotype was seen many times. J is TRBJ2-1 and V is TRBV29-1; possible D gene TRBD2, 7 bases. Germline V lookup: CDR1 SQVTM, CDR2 ANQGSEA. The CDR3 consists of 13 residues. Deletions cut 7 bases from V and 8 bases from J, with 18 bases between. CDR3: CSASRGGEYEQFF. CDR3 nucleotide sequence: TGCAGCGCCTCTCGAGGGGGGGAGTATGAGCAGTTCTTC.

In its sample, this clonotype was seen many times. The CDR3 reads CASTAGGRLTDTQYF. The CDR3 DNA is TGTGCCAGCACCGCAGGGGGCAGACTCACAGATACGCAGTATTTT. The chain joins TRBV7-6 to TRBJ2-3, with 8 bases aligning to TRBD1. Germline V gene sequence: CDR1 SGHVS, CDR2 FNYEAQ. The CDR3 contains 15 residues. J lost 2 bases, V lost 7 bases, and 8 bases had no gene match.

This chain uses TRBV12-3 or TRBV12-4 with TRBJ1-5; D gene unclear. Trimming stripped 8 bases from V and 0 bases from J, with 8 bases between. CDR3 length equals 13 residues. In nucleotides, the CDR3 is TGTGCCAGCGGGAGGTATAGCAATCAGCCCCAGCATTTT. Its translation: CASGRYSNQPQHF.

A few counts support this clonotype. V usage is TRBV7-7 and J usage is TRBJ2-2; a possible D gene is TRBD2 (6 bases). This CDR3 is 14 amino acids long. Germline CDR1 reads SSHAT; CDR2 reads FNYEAQ (reference sequence). The V and J ends lost 4 bases and 4 bases respectively, with 10 bases between them. The CDR3 reads CASSSKGGTGELFF. CDR3 coding DNA: TGTGCCAGCAGCTCAAAGGGAGGCACCGGGGAGCTGTTTTTT.

Ten or more counts support this clonotype. This chain joins TRBV25-1 and TRBJ2-5, with D perhaps TRBD1 (5 bases). The CDR3 extends over 14 amino acids. The V end was cut by 3 bases, the J end by 1 base, with 9 bases between. Germline V lookup: CDR1 MGHDK, CDR2 SYGVNS. The CDR3: CASSDDRFQETQYF. CDR3 sequence (DNA): TGTGCCAGCAGTGACGACAGATTCCAAGAGACCCAGTACTTC.

This clonotype was counted ten times or more. The chain links TRBV14 to TRBJ2-7; D ambiguous. CDR3 size: 14 residues. CDR1 and CDR2 from the germline V gene are SGHDN and FVKESK. Trimming pared 2 bases from V and 3 bases from J, leaving 11 bases between. CDR3 nucleotides: TGTGCCAGCAGCCAACTTAATATGTTCTACGAGCAGTACTTC. As protein: CASSQLNMFYEQYF.

This clonotype was observed many times. The V call is TRBV20-1, the J call TRBJ2-5; the match to TRBD1 covers 8 bases. The germline CDR1 and CDR2 sequences are DFQATT and SNEGSKA (reference sequence). The CDR3 runs to 13 residues. The V and J ends lost 0 bases and 7 bases, in that order; junction bases with no gene match: 4. CDR3 amino acids: CSARDQGTGTQYF. CDR3 in DNA: TGCAGTGCTAGAGACCAGGGGACAGGGACCCAGTACTTC.

The table lists this clonotype with a few counts. The V call is TRBV2, the J call TRBJ1-5; 7 bases are a match to TRBD1. Germline-derived CDR1 and CDR2 are SNHLY and FYNNEI. The CDR3 covers 16 residues. V trimming: 2 bases; J trimming: 2 bases; junction bases outside the gene matches: 6. The chain's CDR3 is CASSERDSLGNQPQHF. The CDR3 coding sequence is TGTGCCAGCAGTGAACGGGACAGTCTTGGCAATCAGCCCCAGCATTTT.